This T cell receptor beta chain was sequenced for a study of blood T cells in healthy people across ages. Study results and caveats: Expanded clonotype shifts may have been confounded, as the donors had an unknown CMV status. Long-lived donors had more naive CD4+ cells and higher diversity than aged donors.

The germline V gene encodes CDR1 MDHEN and CDR2 SYDVKM. This CDR3 has 14 amino acids. Trimming took off 3 bases at V and 5 bases at J, with 13 bases between the two ends. This clonotype has ten or more counts. Its antigen is unknown. Then a second PCR, running roughly 7 to 11 cycles, was carried out with a sample-barcoded 5' primer and a J-beta primer mix. TCRdb re-called the 5' RACE reads through MiXCR, storing one row per CDR3 protein. The sample consists of fewer than 800,000 distinct CDR3 sequences, around 49% of them appearing once. The origin of this receptor is a woman aged 55-69 years in good health. The chain uses TRBV28 and TRBJ2-5, with unresolved D. The sample comprised blood. This CDR3 reads CASSFHVWAETQYF. The CDR3 coding sequence is TGTGCCAGCAGTTTCCACGTATGGGCGGAGACCCAGTACTTC. The whole variable domain, remainder taken from reference TRBV28 and TRBJ2-5, is DVKVTQSSRYLVKRTGEKVFLECVQDMDHENMFWYRQDPGLGLRLIYFSYDVKMKEKGDIPEGYSVSREKKERFSLILESASTNQTSMYLCASSFHVWAETQYFGPGTRLLVL.